The 30 T cell receptor beta chains listed next were all sequenced from one sample in a study of cytomegalovirus exposure and HLA in healthy donors. With 60 Vbeta and 13 Jbeta primers, the PCR was carried out. Measured with immunoSEQ multiplex PCR; TCRdb has only the in-frame clones, and not every one. The sample records 140,000 or so clones, around 86% being singletons. Specimen: PBMCs. The receptors derive from a female donor in good health and CMV-seronegative.

This clone is a singleton in its sample. The V and J genes are TRBV14 and TRBJ1-6, with D hard to call. Per germline, CDR1 SGHDN and CDR2 FVKESK. V gave up 4 bases and J gave up 4 bases, with 8 bases separating them. CDR3 length: 14 amino acids. The DNA of the CDR3 is TGTGCCAGCAGCCCGACGGGGTATAATTCACCCCTCCACTTT. Amino acids: CASSPTGYNSPLHF.

CDR3 bases: TGTGCCAGCAGCTACCTTAGAGGGATTGAGCAGTACTTC. The encoded protein is CASSYLRGIEQYF. The genes are TRBV6-5 and TRBJ2-7; perhaps TRBD2 as D (5 bases). Per the germline V gene, CDR1 is MNHEY and CDR2 is SVGAGI. Trimming left V 6 bases short and J 7 bases short, with 16 bases between. The CDR3 contains 13 residues.

The rearrangement links TRBV6-5 to TRBJ1-2; D not resolved. The CDR3 loop spans 13 amino acids. Trimming took 9 bases from V and 4 from J, leaving 15 bases between them. Per germline, CDR1 MNHEY and CDR2 SVGAGI. CDR3 DNA: TGTGCCAGTTCAATGAGAATGAGCTATGGCTACACCTTC. Its protein is CASSMRMSYGYTF.

V usage is TRBV28 and J usage is TRBJ1-5; D perhaps matches TRBD1 (5 bases). CDR1 and CDR2 from the germline V gene are MDHEN and SYDVKM. The ends were cut back, 4 bases at V and 2 bases at J, with 12 bases in the middle. This CDR3 is 15 amino acids long. The CDR3 sequence is CASSSTQGGNQPQHF. CDR3 nucleotides: TGTGCCAGCAGTTCAACTCAGGGTGGCAATCAGCCCCAGCATTTT.

The J gene is TRBJ2-2, the V gene TRBV6-5; possibly TRBD2 for D (5 bases). Germline values: CDR1 MNHEY, CDR2 SVGAGI. This CDR3 spans 15 amino acids. The V and J ends lost 2 bases and 9 bases respectively, with 16 bases between them. The CDR3 reads CASSYQGLDARELFF. The CDR3, as DNA: TGTGCCAGCAGTTACCAAGGACTCGACGCGCGGGAGCTGTTTTTT.

The chain joins TRBV7-9 to TRBJ2-7; weak D call: TRBD1 (6 bases). From germline, CDR1 is SEHNR and CDR2 FQNEAQ (reference sequence). This CDR3 has 14 amino acids. V lost 5 bases, J lost 1 base, and 12 bases lay in between. The CDR3 DNA reads as TGTGCCAGCAGCAACAGGGCACTTTCCTACGAGCAGTACTTC. Residues: CASSNRALSYEQYF.

The chain recombines TRBV6-6 with TRBJ1-5, with TRBD1 matching over 8 bases. The junction had 8 bases not matched to a gene; V was cut back by 4 bases and J by 3 bases. The CDR3 loop spans 16 amino acids. CDR1 and CDR2 (germline): MNHNY, SVGAGI (reference sequence). The DNA for the CDR3 is TGTGCCAGCAGTTCCCGGGACAGGACCGACAATCAGCCCCAGCATTTT. It encodes CASSSRDRTDNQPQHF.

The chain has TRBV2 and TRBJ1-5; the D is unclear. V lost 5 bases and J 3 bases, leaving 11 bases between the germline ends. Germline V gene data show CDR1 as SNHLY and CDR2 as FYNNEI. The CDR3 has 14 residues. CDR3 in amino acids: CASSIGLDNQPQHF. The CDR3, as DNA: TGTGCCAGCAGTATAGGACTCGACAATCAGCCCCAGCATTTT.

This clone was recorded only once. The V call is TRBV5-1, the J call TRBJ2-1, with D maybe TRBD1 (6 bases). This CDR3 region has 18 residues. Germline CDR1 and CDR2: SGHRS and YFSETQ. Trimming pared 0 bases from V and 2 bases from J, leaving 18 bases between. CDR3 DNA sequence: TGCGCCAGCAGCTTGGTGTCCGGAACAGGGACCGCCTACAATGAGCAGTTCTTC. It specifies CASSLVSGTGTAYNEQFF.

This sequence joins TRBV11-2 and TRBJ2-7; possibly TRBD1 for D (6 bases). Germline loops: CDR1 SGHAT, CDR2 FQNNGV. The ends were cut back, 5 bases at V and 6 bases at J, with 17 bases in the middle. CDR3 length: 14 residues. The CDR3 sequence: CASSIPGDTSEQYF. CDR3 nucleotide sequence: TGTGCCAGCAGCATTCCCGGGGACACCTCCGAGCAGTACTTC. The full variable domain, rest sourced from reference TRBV11-2 and TRBJ2-7, is EAGVAQSPRYKIIEKRQSVAFWCNPISGHATLYWYQQILGQGPKLLIQFQNNGVVDDSQLPKDRFSAERLKGVDSTLKIQPAKLEDSAVYLCASSIPGDTSEQYFGPGTRLTVT.

This clone was recorded only once. The CDR3 is CASSYGTGKWNTEAFF. The CDR3, as DNA: TGTGCCAGCAGTTATGGGACAGGGAAATGGAACACTGAAGCTTTCTTT. The chain uses TRBV6-5 and TRBJ1-1, with 9 bases that match TRBD1. This CDR3 region has 16 residues. The trim removed 3 bases at V and 1 base at J, leaving 6 bases unmatched. CDR1 and CDR2 (germline): MNHEY, SVGAGI.

The V and J genes are TRBV27 and TRBJ1-5, with 7 nucleotides matching TRBD1. Germline trimming cut 2 bases from V and 4 bases from J; bases unmatched to any gene: 2. Germline lookup yields CDR1 MNHEY and CDR2 SMNVEV (reference sequence). CDR3 size: 14 residues. In DNA form, the CDR3 reads TGTGCCAGCAGTTTAACAGGGGCTAATCAGCCCCAGCATTTT. Its protein product is CASSLTGANQPQHF.

The genes are TRBV18 and TRBJ1-1; D unclear. Germline lookup yields CDR1 KGHSH and CDR2 LQKENI. Trimming took off 3 bases at V and 2 bases at J, with 10 bases between the two ends. The CDR3 consists of 14 residues. The CDR3 coding sequence is TGTGCCAGCTCACCGACTACATACAACACTGAAGCTTTCTTT. This gives the protein CASSPTTYNTEAFF.

The V and J genes are TRBV28 and TRBJ1-1; D is perhaps TRBD1 (6 bases). Germline assignment: CDR1 MDHEN and CDR2 SYDVKM. The CDR3 length is 16 residues. The V gene lost 1 base and the J gene lost 7 bases, with 19 bases spanning the gap. The CDR3 nucleotides read TGTGCCAGCAGTTTATATGATGGTAGGCAGGGGTATGAAGCTTTCTTT. This encodes CASSLYDGRQGYEAFF.

The chain combines TRBV15 with TRBJ2-5; 7 bases agree with TRBD1. J gave up 4 bases and V 3 bases, and 11 bases lay outside the gene matches. The germline V gene encodes CDR1 LNHNV and CDR2 YYDKDF (reference sequence). The CDR3 totals 16 residues. The CDR3 loop is CATSSGKQGLLETQYF. The CDR3 bases are TGTGCCACCAGCAGTGGCAAACAGGGGCTATTAGAGACCCAGTACTTC.

The V and J genes are TRBV2 and TRBJ2-3; 15 bases match TRBD2. The germline gives CDR1 SNHLY, CDR2 FYNNEI. Losses at the gene ends were 6 bases for V and 0 bases for J; bases not matched to a gene: 4. The CDR3 runs 17 residues. In DNA, the CDR3 is TGTGCCAGCAGGGGACTAGCGGGAGGCCCTAGCACAGATACGCAGTATTTT. This sequence encodes CASRGLAGGPSTDTQYF.

The gene calls are TRBV7-9 and TRBJ1-2; possible D gene TRBD1, 6 bases. This CDR3 is 15 amino acids long. The V gene's germline CDR1 is SEHNR and CDR2 FQNEAQ (reference sequence). Trimming stripped 5 bases from V and 3 bases from J, with 16 bases between. CDR3 sequence: CASSAWGAGDYGYTF. The CDR3 DNA reads TGTGCCAGCAGCGCCTGGGGGGCGGGGGACTATGGCTACACCTTC.

The genes are TRBV5-1 and TRBJ1-6; 7 positions agree with TRBD1. The ends lost 4 bases at V and 0 bases at J; junction bases unmatched: 10. This CDR3 has 18 residues. The V gene's germline CDR1 is SGHRS and CDR2 YFSETQ. The CDR3 region is CASSPWDSYSSYNSPLHF. CDR3 coding DNA: TGCGCCAGCAGCCCCTGGGACAGCTACAGCTCCTATAATTCACCCCTCCACTTT.

This chain joins TRBV15 and TRBJ1-1, with D possibly being TRBD1 (5 bases). Trimming took 5 bases from V and 0 from J, leaving 16 bases between them. This CDR3 region has 16 residues. Germline V CDR1 and CDR2: LNHNV, YYDKDF (reference sequence). CDR3 bases: TGTGCCACCAGCCCCCGGCAGGGCGGTATGAACACTGAAGCTTTCTTT. It yields the protein CATSPRQGGMNTEAFF.

This sequence joins TRBV25-1 and TRBJ2-7; 9 bases map to TRBD1. This CDR3 comprises 13 residues. Per the germline V gene, CDR1 is MGHDK and CDR2 is SYGVNS. V lost 8 bases to trimming and J lost 4 bases; unmatched junction nucleotides: 6. The CDR3 reads CASSGTGWYEQYF. CDR3 in DNA: TGTGCCAGCTCCGGGACAGGGTGGTACGAGCAGTACTTC.

The table lists this clone with a few counts. This sequence joins TRBV27 and TRBJ1-5, with 7 bases aligning to TRBD1. V gave up 6 bases and J gave up 5 bases; unmatched junction bases: 7. Germline lookup yields CDR1 MNHEY and CDR2 SMNVEV (reference sequence). This CDR3 has 14 amino acids. CDR3 DNA sequence: TGTGCCAGCAGCCATGGCAGGGGGGATCAGCCCCAGCATTTT. It codes for CASSHGRGDQPQHF.

The gene calls are TRBV13 and TRBJ2-5, with D perhaps TRBD2 (6 bases). Germline loops: CDR1 PRHDT, CDR2 FYEKMQ (reference sequence). This CDR3 has 16 residues. Trimming shortened V by 2 bases and J by 2 bases, and 15 bases separated the two germline ends. This chain's CDR3 is CASSLRDLILQETQYF. The CDR3 coding sequence is TGTGCCAGCAGCTTAAGGGACTTGATTCTTCAAGAGACCCAGTACTTC. Complete variable domain (other parts from reference TRBV13 and TRBJ2-5): AAGVIQSPRHLIKEKRETATLKCYPIPRHDTVYWYQQGPGQDPQFLISFYEKMQSDKGSIPDRFSAQQFSDYHSELNMSSLELGDSALYFCASSLRDLILQETQYFGPGTRLLVL.

The J gene is TRBJ2-7, the V gene TRBV2; D is possibly TRBD1 (5 bases). With 8 bases removed from V and 3 bases from J, the gap between germline ends came to 11 bases. Germline V gene data show CDR1 as SNHLY and CDR2 as FYNNEI. This CDR3 comprises 12 residues. CDR3 in amino acids: CASGDSNYEQYF. The CDR3 bases are TGTGCCAGCGGAGACAGTAACTACGAGCAGTACTTC.

The chain is built from TRBV10-3 and TRBJ1-1; D might be TRBD1 (5 bases). This CDR3 has 10 amino acids. V shed 11 bases and J shed 3 bases, with 7 bases lying between them. Germline-derived CDR1 and CDR2 are ENHRY and SYGVKD. CDR3 loop: CASGDTEAFF. The DNA for the CDR3 is TGTGCCTCGGGGGACACTGAAGCTTTCTTT.

This chain joins TRBV6-1 and TRBJ1-5; 8 bases fit TRBD1. The V gene's germline CDR1 is MNHNS and CDR2 SASEGT. V shed 2 bases, J shed 2 bases, and the junction held 2 bases outside the gene matches. The CDR3 has 15 residues. Here the CDR3 DNA reads TGTGCCAGCAGTGAATTGACAGGGGGCAATCAGCCCCAGCATTTT. Its protein product is CASSELTGGNQPQHF.

This clone has just a few counts. The rearrangement uses TRBV6-5 and TRBJ2-3, with D possibly being TRBD1 (6 bases). The CDR3 loop spans 15 amino acids. Germline V gene data show CDR1 as MNHEY and CDR2 as SVGAGI. V shed 0 bases and J shed 3 bases, with 10 bases lying between them. The CDR3 coding sequence is TGTGCCAGCAGTTACTCGGGGGCTCGGACAGATACGCAGTATTTT. This encodes CASSYSGARTDTQYF.

The J gene is TRBJ1-1, the V gene TRBV5-1; D might be TRBD1 (5 bases). V dropped 0 bases and J dropped 1 base, with 10 bases sitting between them. This CDR3 region has 15 residues. CDR1 is SGHRS and CDR2 is YFSETQ in the germline V gene. The CDR3 DNA reads as TGCGCCAGCAGCTTGGGACCAAGGGGGAACACTGAAGCTTTCTTT. It yields the protein CASSLGPRGNTEAFF.

V and J are TRBV14 and TRBJ1-1; no clear D. This CDR3 is built from 15 residues. Germline V lookup: CDR1 SGHDN, CDR2 FVKESK. Trimming removed 0 bases at V and 1 base at J, with 9 bases between. CDR3 in DNA: TGTGCCAGCAGCCAAGATGTGGGGAGGAACACTGAAGCTTTCTTT. Translation: CASSQDVGRNTEAFF.

The CDR3 reads CAWSAAGDYGYTF. The CDR3 nucleotides are TGTGCCTGGAGTGCCGCGGGGGACTATGGCTACACCTTC. The rearrangement links TRBV30 to TRBJ1-2; perhaps TRBD1 as D (5 bases). This CDR3 is 13 amino acids long. Germline CDR1 GTSNPN, CDR2 SVGIG (reference sequence). The V end was cut by 1 base, the J end by 3 bases, with 9 bases between.

The V gene is TRBV29-1, the J gene TRBJ2-1; TRBD2 matches at 11 bases. The CDR3 spans 17 residues. V trimming: 2 bases; J trimming: 9 bases; junction bases outside the gene matches: 15. The germline V gene has CDR1 SQVTM and CDR2 ANQGSEA. The chain's CDR3 is CSVEQGGLAGGVGEQFF. CDR3 in DNA: TGCAGCGTTGAACAAGGGGGCCTAGCGGGAGGAGTTGGTGAGCAGTTCTTC.